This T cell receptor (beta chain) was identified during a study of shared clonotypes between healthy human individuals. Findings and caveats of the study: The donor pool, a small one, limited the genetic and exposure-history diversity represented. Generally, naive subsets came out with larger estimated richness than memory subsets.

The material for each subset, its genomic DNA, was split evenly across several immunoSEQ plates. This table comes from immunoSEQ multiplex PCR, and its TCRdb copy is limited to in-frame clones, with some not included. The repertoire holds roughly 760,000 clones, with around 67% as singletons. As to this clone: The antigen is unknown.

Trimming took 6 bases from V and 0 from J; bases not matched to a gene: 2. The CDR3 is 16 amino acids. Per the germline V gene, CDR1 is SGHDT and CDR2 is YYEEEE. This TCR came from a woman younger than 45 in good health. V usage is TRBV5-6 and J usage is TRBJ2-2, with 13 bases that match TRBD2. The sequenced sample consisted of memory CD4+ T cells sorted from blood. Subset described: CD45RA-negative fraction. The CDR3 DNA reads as TGTGCCAGCACAGGACTAGCGGGAGCGAACACCGGGGAGCTGTTTTTT. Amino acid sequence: CASTGLAGANTGELFF. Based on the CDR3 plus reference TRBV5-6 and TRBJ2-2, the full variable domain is DAGVTQSPTHLIKTRGQQVTLRCSPKSGHDTVSWYQQALGQGPQFIFQYYEEEERQRGNFPDRFSGHQFPNYSSELNVNALLLGDSALYLCASTGLAGANTGELFFGEGSRLTVL.